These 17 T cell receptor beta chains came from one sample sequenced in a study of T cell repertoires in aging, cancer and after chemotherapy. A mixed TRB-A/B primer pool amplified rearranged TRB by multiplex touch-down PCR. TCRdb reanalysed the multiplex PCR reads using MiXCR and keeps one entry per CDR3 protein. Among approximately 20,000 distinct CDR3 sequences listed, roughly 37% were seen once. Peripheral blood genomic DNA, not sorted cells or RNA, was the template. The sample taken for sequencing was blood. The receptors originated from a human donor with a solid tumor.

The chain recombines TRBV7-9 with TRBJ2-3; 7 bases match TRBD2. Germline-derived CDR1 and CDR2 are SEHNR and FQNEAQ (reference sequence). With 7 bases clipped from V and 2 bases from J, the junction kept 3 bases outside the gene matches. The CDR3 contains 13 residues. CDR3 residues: CASNLADTDTQYF. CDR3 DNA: TGTGCCAGCAACCTAGCGGACACAGATACGCAGTATTTT.

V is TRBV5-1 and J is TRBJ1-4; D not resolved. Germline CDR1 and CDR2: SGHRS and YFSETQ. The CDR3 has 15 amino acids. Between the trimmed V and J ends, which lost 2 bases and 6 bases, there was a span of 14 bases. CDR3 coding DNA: TGCGCCAGCAGCTTATCGGGTCATCGAGATGAAAAACTGTTTTTT. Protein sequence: CASSLSGHRDEKLFF.

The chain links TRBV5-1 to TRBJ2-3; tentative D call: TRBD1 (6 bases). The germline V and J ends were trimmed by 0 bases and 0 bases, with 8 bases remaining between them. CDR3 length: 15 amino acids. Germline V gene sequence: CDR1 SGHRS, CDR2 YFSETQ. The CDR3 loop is CASSLEGQSTDTQYF. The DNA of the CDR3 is TGCGCCAGCAGCTTGGAAGGACAGAGCACAGATACGCAGTATTTT. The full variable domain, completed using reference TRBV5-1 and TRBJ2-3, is KAGVTQTPRYLIKTRGQQVTLSCSPISGHRSVSWYQQTPGQGLQFLFEYFSETQRNKGNFPGRFSGRQFSNSRSEMNVSTLELGDSALYLCASSLEGQSTDTQYFGPGTRLTVL.

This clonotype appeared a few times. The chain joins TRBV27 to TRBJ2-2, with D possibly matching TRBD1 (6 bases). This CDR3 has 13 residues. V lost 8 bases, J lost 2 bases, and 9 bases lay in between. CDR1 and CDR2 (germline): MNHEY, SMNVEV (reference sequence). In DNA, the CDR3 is TGTGCCAGCCGGGACACCAACACCGGGGAGCTGTTTTTT. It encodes CASRDTNTGELFF.

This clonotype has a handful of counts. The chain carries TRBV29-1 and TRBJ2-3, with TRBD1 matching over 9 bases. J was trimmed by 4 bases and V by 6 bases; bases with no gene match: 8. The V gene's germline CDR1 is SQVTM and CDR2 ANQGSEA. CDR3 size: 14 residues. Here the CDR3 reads CSVPGDRVADTQYF. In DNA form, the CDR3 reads TGCAGCGTGCCCGGGGACAGGGTCGCAGATACGCAGTATTTT.

CDR3 nucleotides: TGTGCCAGCATCCCGGACAGGGGAGAATACGAGCAGTACTTC. It codes for CASIPDRGEYEQYF. The chain carries TRBV5-4 and TRBJ2-7; the match to TRBD1 covers 9 bases. This CDR3 comprises 14 residues. With 6 bases clipped from V and 4 bases from J, the junction kept 8 bases outside the gene matches. Germline V gene data show CDR1 as SGHNT and CDR2 as YYREEE (reference sequence).

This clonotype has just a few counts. The CDR3 sequence: CASSLAFWGRSTDTQYF. The CDR3 DNA is TGTGCCAGCAGCTTAGCTTTTTGGGGACGTAGCACAGATACGCAGTATTTT. V usage is TRBV7-2 and J usage is TRBJ2-3; the D gene could be TRBD1 or TRBD2 (5 bases each). V was pared by 0 bases and J by 0 bases, with 13 bases between. Germline V gives CDR1 SGHTA, CDR2 FQGNSA. This CDR3 has 17 residues.

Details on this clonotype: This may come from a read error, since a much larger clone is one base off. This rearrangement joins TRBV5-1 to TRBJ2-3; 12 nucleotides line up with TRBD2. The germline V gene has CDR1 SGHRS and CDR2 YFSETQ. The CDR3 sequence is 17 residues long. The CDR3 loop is CASSLVLAGGRTNTQYF. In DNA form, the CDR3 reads TGTGCCAGCAGCTTGGTTCTAGCGGGAGGGCGGACAAATACGCAGTATTTT.

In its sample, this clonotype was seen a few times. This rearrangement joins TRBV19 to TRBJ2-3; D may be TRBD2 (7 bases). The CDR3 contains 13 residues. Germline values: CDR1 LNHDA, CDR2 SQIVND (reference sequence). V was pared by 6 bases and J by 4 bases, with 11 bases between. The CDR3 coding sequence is TGTGCCAGTAGATTAGGGGGGGCAGATACGCAGTATTTT. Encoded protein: CASRLGGADTQYF.

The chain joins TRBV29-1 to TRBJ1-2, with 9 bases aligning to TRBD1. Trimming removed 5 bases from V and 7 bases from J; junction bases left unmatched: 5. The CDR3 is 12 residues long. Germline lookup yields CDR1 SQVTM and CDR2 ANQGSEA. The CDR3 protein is CSVPTGGGGYTF. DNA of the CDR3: TGCAGCGTTCCAACAGGGGGCGGTGGCTACACCTTC.

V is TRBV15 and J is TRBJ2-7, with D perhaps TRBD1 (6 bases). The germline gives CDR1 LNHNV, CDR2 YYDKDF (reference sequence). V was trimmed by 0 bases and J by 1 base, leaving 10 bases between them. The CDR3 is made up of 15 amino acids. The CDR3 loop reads CATSRDIQGSYEQYF. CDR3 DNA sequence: TGTGCCACCAGCAGAGACATACAGGGATCCTACGAGCAGTACTTC.

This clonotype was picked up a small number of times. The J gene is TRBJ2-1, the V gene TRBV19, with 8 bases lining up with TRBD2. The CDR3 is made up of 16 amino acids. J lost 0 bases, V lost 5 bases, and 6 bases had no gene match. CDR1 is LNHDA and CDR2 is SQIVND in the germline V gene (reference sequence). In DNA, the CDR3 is TGTGCCAGTAGTCTTAGCGGGGTTAGCTCCTACAATGAGCAGTTCTTC. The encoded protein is CASSLSGVSSYNEQFF.

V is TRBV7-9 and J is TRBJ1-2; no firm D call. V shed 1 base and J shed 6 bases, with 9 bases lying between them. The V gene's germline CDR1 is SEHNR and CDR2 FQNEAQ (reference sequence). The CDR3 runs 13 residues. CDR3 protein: CASSLVPRDGYTF. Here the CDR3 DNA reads TGTGCCAGCAGCTTAGTTCCCCGAGATGGCTACACCTTC.

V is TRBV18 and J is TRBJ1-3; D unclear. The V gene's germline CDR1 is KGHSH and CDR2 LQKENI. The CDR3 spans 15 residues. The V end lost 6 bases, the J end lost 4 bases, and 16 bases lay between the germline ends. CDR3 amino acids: CASSPDGQRGNTIYF. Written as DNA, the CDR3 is TGTGCCAGCTCTCCTGACGGGCAGAGAGGAAACACCATATATTTT.

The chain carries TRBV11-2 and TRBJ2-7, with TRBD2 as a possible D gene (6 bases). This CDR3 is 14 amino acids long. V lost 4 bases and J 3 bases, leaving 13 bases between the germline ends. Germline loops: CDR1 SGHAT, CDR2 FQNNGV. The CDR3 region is CASSYGGDRYEQYF. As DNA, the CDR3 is TGTGCCAGCAGCTATGGCGGGGACCGCTACGAGCAGTACTTC.

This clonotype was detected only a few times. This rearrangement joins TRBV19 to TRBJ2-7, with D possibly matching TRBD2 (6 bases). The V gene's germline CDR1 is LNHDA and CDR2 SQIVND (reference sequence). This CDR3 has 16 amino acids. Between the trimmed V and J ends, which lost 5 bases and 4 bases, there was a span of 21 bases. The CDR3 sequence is CASSPAGWGSVYEQYF. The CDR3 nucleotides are TGTGCCAGTAGTCCAGCGGGTTGGGGGTCGGTATACGAGCAGTACTTC.

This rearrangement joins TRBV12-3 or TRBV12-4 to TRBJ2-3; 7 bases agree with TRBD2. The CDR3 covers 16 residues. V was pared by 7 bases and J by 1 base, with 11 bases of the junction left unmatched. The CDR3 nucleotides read TGTGCCAGCACCAGTGGGGAGGGATCTGGCACAGATACGCAGTATTTT. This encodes CASTSGEGSGTDTQYF.